One and the same sample provided the 26 T cell receptor beta chains below, sequenced in a study of T-cell memory formation after mild COVID-19. One entry per CDR3 protein results from TCRdb running MiXCR on the 5' RACE reads. The sample has under 700,000 distinct CDR3 sequences, about a fifth seen once. The sequenced sample consisted of PBMCs or a T cell subset sorted from them (not recorded which). All receptors derive from an adult woman who had mild COVID-19 (a few samples of this study predate the infection). Cell type and time point are not known.

Only a few counts were recorded for this clonotype. The rearrangement joins TRBV24-1 to TRBJ2-1; tentative D call: TRBD1 (7 bases). V lost 2 bases, J lost 13 bases, and 17 bases lay in between. The CDR3 is made up of 14 amino acids. CDR1 KGHDR and CDR2 SFDVKD come from the germline V gene. The CDR3 nucleotides are TGTGCCACCAGTGATTCTAACGTGCGGGACAGCCAGTTCTTC. Amino acids: CATSDSNVRDSQFF.

This clonotype was counted only a few times. The V call is TRBV29-1, the J call TRBJ1-2, with D perhaps TRBD1 (6 bases). This CDR3 is built from 13 residues. Germline V lookup: CDR1 SQVTM, CDR2 ANQGSEA. V shed 7 bases and J shed 4 bases, with 16 bases lying between them. Here the CDR3 reads CSGGPGRLYGYTF. The DNA for the CDR3 is TGCAGCGGGGGGCCCGGGCGACTCTATGGCTACACCTTC.

The V and J genes are TRBV12-5 and TRBJ1-2, with D possibly TRBD1 on 6 matching bases. The CDR3 covers 16 residues. CDR1 is LGHNT and CDR2 is FRNRAP in the germline V gene. Trimming pared 0 bases from V and 0 bases from J, leaving 11 bases between. CDR3 sequence reads: CASGLVLGQSNYGYTF. CDR3 DNA: TGTGCTAGTGGTTTGGTTCTTGGACAGTCTAACTATGGCTACACCTTC.

This clonotype was recorded a few times. The chain joins TRBV7-9 to TRBJ2-7, with 7 bases matching TRBD2. The germline CDR1 and CDR2 sequences are SEHNR and FQNEAQ (reference sequence). The CDR3 has 13 residues. The J segment lost 3 bases and the V segment lost 3 bases, leaving 2 bases of the junction unmatched. The CDR3 DNA is TGTGCCAGCAGCTTCCAGCGGGGCTACGAGCAGTACTTC. It yields the protein CASSFQRGYEQYF.

This clonotype has a handful of counts. The rearrangement uses TRBV6-5 and TRBJ1-2; D not certain. CDR3 size: 13 residues. V was pared by 2 bases and J by 6 bases, with 10 bases between. The V gene's germline CDR1 is MNHEY and CDR2 SVGAGI. The CDR3 reads CASSYGVGDGYTF. CDR3 nucleotides: TGTGCCAGCAGTTACGGGGTTGGAGATGGCTACACCTTC.

This clonotype was seen a few times. The chain couples TRBV5-1 to TRBJ2-3; 12 nucleotides match TRBD2. This CDR3 comprises 19 residues. CDR1 is SGHRS, CDR2 YFSETQ, per germline. Germline trimming cut 1 base from V and 2 bases from J; bases unmatched to any gene: 11. This CDR3 is CASSLRLAGGPGVTDTQYF. The CDR3, as DNA: TGCGCCAGCAGCTTGCGGCTAGCGGGGGGGCCAGGAGTCACAGATACGCAGTATTTT.

The chain employs TRBV7-2 and TRBJ2-7; D may be TRBD1 (5 bases). From germline, CDR1 is SGHTA and CDR2 FQGNSA. Deletions cut 5 bases from V and 5 bases from J, with 10 bases between. This CDR3 is built from 12 residues. The CDR3 region is CASSPWTNEQYF. The CDR3 DNA follows: TGTGCCAGCAGCCCGTGGACAAACGAGCAGTACTTC.

This clonotype turned up a few times. The rearrangement joins TRBV20-1 to TRBJ2-3; 9 positions agree with TRBD1. The CDR3 spans 15 residues. Germline CDR1 reads DFQATT; CDR2 reads SNEGSKA (reference sequence). After removal of 4 bases from V and 2 bases from J, the junction contained 7 bases not matched to a gene. For the CDR3, the DNA is TGCAGTGCTAACACAGGGGGCGGTTTCACAGATACGCAGTATTTT. Translating it yields CSANTGGGFTDTQYF.

This clonotype was seen a single time. The J gene is TRBJ2-7, the V gene TRBV6-2 or TRBV6-3, with 10 bases aligning to TRBD2. The CDR3 loop spans 16 amino acids. The germline V gene encodes CDR1 MNHEY and CDR2 SVGEGT. Germline trimming cut 5 bases from V and 2 bases from J; bases unmatched to any gene: 9. The CDR3 nucleotides are TGTGCCAGCAGTCCTCTTGAGCGGGAGGGCCCCTACGAGCAGTACTTC. Translated: CASSPLEREGPYEQYF.

The chain recombines TRBV30 with TRBJ1-1; D is perhaps TRBD1 (6 bases). The CDR3 covers 11 residues. V was shortened by 0 bases and J by 9 bases, with 8 bases between the two germline ends. Per the germline V gene, CDR1 is GTSNPN and CDR2 is SVGIG (reference sequence). DNA for the CDR3: TGTGCCTGGAGTGTGGGGGGGCAAGCTTTCTTT. Residues: CAWSVGGQAFF. The full variable domain, with the rest looked up from reference TRBV30 and TRBJ1-1, is SQTIHQWPATLVQPVGSPLSLECTVEGTSNPNLYWYRQAAGRGLQLLFYSVGIGQISSEVPQNLSASRPQDRQFILSSKKLLLSDSGFYLCAWSVGGQAFFGQGTRLTVV.

The table lists this clonotype with a few counts. The chain joins TRBV12-3 or TRBV12-4 to TRBJ2-7; 7 bases are shared with TRBD2. V dropped 6 bases and J dropped 2; count of bases not matched to a gene: 10. This CDR3 contains 15 residues. The CDR3 DNA reads as TGTGCCAGCAGGTCCGGGACTAATCCAACCTACGAGCAGTACTTC. This gives the protein CASRSGTNPTYEQYF.

V usage is TRBV5-1 and J usage is TRBJ2-5; 8 nucleotides match TRBD2. This CDR3 has 16 amino acids. The germline gives CDR1 SGHRS, CDR2 YFSETQ. V shed 1 base and J 5 bases; nucleotides not matched to a gene: 10. CDR3: CASSLRTGVAGETQYF. CDR3 bases: TGCGCCAGCAGCTTGCGGACGGGGGTAGCGGGGGAGACCCAGTACTTC.

This clonotype was observed a handful of times. DNA for the CDR3: TGTGCCAGCAGCTTAGGAAGCGGGGGGGCCGGAGAGACCCAGTACTTC. Protein product: CASSLGSGGAGETQYF. This chain uses TRBV7-6 with TRBJ2-5; 10 bases align to TRBD2. The CDR3 loop spans 16 amino acids. The germline CDR1 and CDR2 sequences are SGHVS and FNYEAQ. V shed 1 base, J shed 4 bases, and the junction held 6 bases outside the gene matches. Using reference TRBV7-6 and TRBJ2-5 for the parts outside the CDR3, the full variable domain is GAGVSQSPRYKVTKRGQDVALRCDPISGHVSLYWYRQALGQGPEFLTYFNYEAQQDKSGLPNDRFSAERPEGSISTLTIQRTEQRDSAMYRCASSLGSGGAGETQYFGPGTRLLVL.

The chain carries TRBV5-1 and TRBJ2-2; the match to TRBD1 covers 8 bases. Germline assignment: CDR1 SGHRS and CDR2 YFSETQ. This CDR3 has 16 residues. The V and J ends lost 4 bases and 5 bases, in that order; junction bases with no gene match: 10. The CDR3 nucleotides are TGCGCCAGCAGCCCGGGCACAGGGGGGAATACCGGGGAGCTGTTTTTT. Residues: CASSPGTGGNTGELFF.

This clonotype was detected a few times. The chain combines TRBV4-2 with TRBJ2-3, with 7 bases that match TRBD2. Germline V gene lookup returns CDR1 LGHNA and CDR2 YNFKEQ. The J segment lost 6 bases and the V segment lost 1 base, leaving 7 bases of the junction unmatched. This CDR3 comprises 15 residues. The CDR3 loop is CASSQGQGDYDTQYF. CDR3 bases: TGTGCCAGCAGCCAAGGCCAAGGGGACTACGATACGCAGTATTTT.

This clonotype was seen more than once but under ten times. The chain recombines TRBV18 with TRBJ1-2; a weak D match, TRBD1 (5 bases). This CDR3 spans 12 amino acids. Germline assignment: CDR1 KGHSH and CDR2 LQKENI. V was trimmed by 3 bases and J by 6 bases, leaving 8 bases between them. In DNA form, the CDR3 reads TGTGCCAGCTCACCGGGGACGGATGGCTACACCTTC. Translated: CASSPGTDGYTF. Combining the CDR3 with reference TRBV18 and TRBJ1-2 gives the whole variable domain NAGVMQNPRHLVRRRGQEARLRCSPMKGHSHVYWYRQLPEEGLKFMVYLQKENIIDESGMPKERFSAEFPKEGPSILRIQQVVRGDSAAYFCASSPGTDGYTFGSGTRLTVV.

V gene TRBV9 combines with J gene TRBJ2-2; 7 bases align to TRBD1. Germline-derived CDR1 and CDR2 are SGDLS and YYNGEE. CDR3 length: 12 residues. V gave up 0 bases and J gave up 11 bases; unmatched junction bases: 1. This CDR3 reads CASSVDRGELFF. CDR3 DNA: TGTGCCAGCAGCGTAGACAGGGGAGAGCTGTTTTTT.

This clonotype was counted only a few times. The genes are TRBV10-3 and TRBJ1-2; a possible D gene is TRBD1 (6 bases). Germline CDR1 is ENHRY and CDR2 is SYGVKD. Trimming stripped 4 bases from V and 2 bases from J, with 11 bases between. There are 14 residues in the CDR3. The CDR3 protein is CAISARQENYGYTF. The CDR3 DNA is TGTGCCATCAGTGCCCGACAGGAGAACTATGGCTACACCTTC.

This clonotype turned up a few times. The J gene is TRBJ2-2, the V gene TRBV20-1, with a tentative D call TRBD2 (6 bases). The germline gives CDR1 DFQATT, CDR2 SNEGSKA (reference sequence). V was trimmed by 3 bases and J by 1 base, leaving 9 bases between them. This CDR3 spans 14 amino acids. The CDR3 sequence: CSASGTLNTGELFF. The CDR3 DNA is TGCAGTGCTAGCGGGACTTTGAACACCGGGGAGCTGTTTTTT.

This clonotype has at least ten counts. V usage is TRBV2 and J usage is TRBJ1-5; D might be TRBD1 (5 bases). CDR1 is SNHLY, CDR2 FYNNEI, per germline. V was trimmed by 4 bases and J by 2 bases, leaving 18 bases between them. The CDR3 consists of 17 residues. CDR3 coding DNA: TGTGCCAGCAGTGCATCCCCTGCGGGGGTACGCAATCAGCCCCAGCATTTT. It specifies CASSASPAGVRNQPQHF.

This clonotype was picked up many times. CDR3 region: CASSPMGQINNEQFF. CDR3 in DNA: TGTGCCAGCAGCCCGATGGGACAGATCAACAATGAGCAGTTCTTC. The rearrangement links TRBV7-2 to TRBJ2-1; the match to TRBD1 covers 7 bases. Trimming took 5 bases from V and 5 from J; bases not matched to a gene: 9. The CDR3 runs 15 residues. Germline V gene data show CDR1 as SGHTA and CDR2 as FQGNSA.

The chain carries TRBV5-1 and TRBJ1-2; D unclear. Per the germline V gene, CDR1 is SGHRS and CDR2 is YFSETQ. The CDR3 has 16 amino acids. Trimming removed 4 bases at V and 3 bases at J, with 19 bases between. In DNA, the CDR3 is TGCGCCAGCAGCGACTCAAAGAATCAGCGGTACTATGGCTACACCTTC. Residues: CASSDSKNQRYYGYTF.

This clonotype occurred many times. The chain is built from TRBV27 and TRBJ2-7; D gene unclear. Trimming took off 5 bases at V and 2 bases at J, with 10 bases between the two ends. Germline lookup yields CDR1 MNHEY and CDR2 SMNVEV (reference sequence). The CDR3 contains 13 residues. DNA for the CDR3: TGTGCCAGCAGTCCGGGTCGGACCTACGAGCAGTACTTC. Encoded protein: CASSPGRTYEQYF.

This clonotype has only a few counts. The chain recombines TRBV7-9 with TRBJ2-7; 8 bases line up with TRBD1. There are 14 residues in the CDR3. With V trimmed by 3 bases and J by 5 bases, 6 bases remained unmatched. CDR1 and CDR2 (germline): SEHNR, FQNEAQ (reference sequence). The CDR3 DNA reads TGTGCCAGCAGCTTCGGACAGGGTCTTAACGAGCAGTACTTC. Its protein is CASSFGQGLNEQYF.

This clonotype has more than one count but fewer than ten. The DNA of the CDR3 is TGTGCCAGCAGCCCAGAAGTTCGGGACAGCCAATCAATCACAGATACGCAGTATTTT. This gives the protein CASSPEVRDSQSITDTQYF. The chain recombines TRBV7-9 with TRBJ2-3; TRBD1 aligns across 7 bases. The CDR3 is made up of 19 amino acids. J lost 2 bases, V lost 5 bases, and 19 bases had no gene match. CDR1 is SEHNR and CDR2 is FQNEAQ in the germline V gene (reference sequence).

This chain uses TRBV7-9 with TRBJ2-1; D assignment may be TRBD1 or TRBD2 (5 bases each). The germline CDR1 and CDR2 sequences are SEHNR and FQNEAQ (reference sequence). This CDR3 spans 19 amino acids. The germline V and J ends were trimmed by 4 bases and 0 bases, with 22 bases remaining between them. DNA of the CDR3: TGTGCCAGCAGCTCATTAGCAATCCCCGGGGCTCGCTCCTACAATGAGCAGTTCTTC. Its translation is CASSSLAIPGARSYNEQFF.